Reported below is one T cell receptor beta chain. The antigen this receptor binds is unknown. No per-base quality is available; no much larger clone lies one base away. The data are from a study of a mutant IDH1 vaccine in newly diagnosed glioma (dated by TCRdb to about 2021). For context, the study as a whole: Vaccination started 4-6 weeks after radiotherapy alone, or was given together with temozolomide cycles in the groups whose treatment included chemotherapy. Of the roughly 31 treated patients, approximately 60% were male and about 40% were female, and the mean age was approximately 37 years. Before enrollment, patients had received standard therapy of radiotherapy alone, temozolomide alone, or radiochemotherapy with temozolomide; most received the combination. The week-35 safety follow-up was designated visit V12, and the week-47 end of study was designated visit V13. Six visits were used for peripheral blood collection: V03 (baseline), V05, V07, V10, V12 and V13. Longitudinal TCRB deep sequencing was performed for about two dozen treated patients wherever samples were available for exploratory analyses.

What the work shows at the level of the full study, not this receptor alone: The authors noted that analyses of patient blood samples could not be reproduced because of sample limitations. Vaccine-induced immune responses across multiple MHC alleles were detected in over 85% of patients. Selection of PBMC samples for TCRB deep sequencing was based on availability. Changes in the top peripheral T cell clonotypes picked up by TCRB sequencing did not appear to be linked to pseudoprogression.

The library was built by means of the immunoSEQ multiplex PCR assay. Following the manufacturer's protocol, the hsTCRB Kit was used to amplify rearranged TCR beta chain sequences. TCRB libraries were sequenced on an Illumina MiSeq. The paper's data handling went like this. Demultiplexing, trimming and gene mapping were performed with the kit vendor's proprietary platform. TCRdb limited this immuneACCESS table to in-frame rearrangements with V and J called. A share of clones is missing; checked studies link under half to unresolved V genes, and the rest is unexplained. The DNA was the basis for D and trimming; V, J and clone size are from that table. This sample holds some 40,000 clones; 60% to 85% were observed only once. The leading ten clones occupy 8.9% of the sample. The time point label of this sample denotes: week 47, end of study. Each vaccine dose was 300 ug of a 20-mer mutant IDH1 peptide in Montanide, given subcutaneously with topical imiquimod. Across visits V03 through V10, patients got a total of eight vaccinations, given in weeks 1, 3, 5, 7, 11, 15, 19 and 23. Newly diagnosed WHO grade 3 or 4 IDH1-mutant astrocytomas showing loss of nuclear ATRX were present in the donors. The samples were drawn from NOA16, a multicentre, single-arm, open-label phase I trial in Germany that tested a mutant IDH1 peptide vaccine in humans for the first time. Genomic DNA for TCRB sequencing was isolated from EDTA blood with the DNeasy Blood and Tissue Kit.

Taken from the germline V gene (reference sequence), the CDR1 and CDR2 loops are LNHDA and SQIVND. Trimming removed 5 bases from V and 2 bases from J; the gene matches leave 7 bases unexplained. From its cysteine to its phenylalanine, the CDR3 spans 16 amino acids. Of all the DNA, just the CDR3 is kept, 48 bases in frame from base 1. The rearranged chain carries TRBV19 and TRBJ2-3; the central 10 bases match TRBD2. This TCR was sampled from a man aged 35-49 years with glioma. The sample consisted of PBMCs, taken from a glioma patient whose treatment included an IDH1 peptide vaccine. CDR3 sequence: CASSSRTSGNTDTQYF. The DNA is as follows: TGTGCCAGTAGTTCCCGGACTAGCGGAAACACAGATACGCAGTATTTT. The full variable domain, with segments outside the CDR3 supplied by the reference TRBV19 and TRBJ2-3 proteins, appears as DGGITQSPKYLFRKEGQNVTLSCEQNLNHDAMYWYRQDPGQGLRLIYYSQIVNDFQKGDIAEGYSVSREKKESFPLTVTSAQKNPTAFYLCASSSRTSGNTDTQYFGPGTRLTVL.